The 11 T cell receptor beta chains below were found in one sample sequenced in a study of blood T cell repertoires in COVID-19. Using immunoSEQ multiplex PCR, the repertoire was profiled, and TCRdb retains in-frame clones only, with some absent. The sample carries roughly 24,000 clones, 80% to 95% recorded once. Specimen: peripheral blood. The receptors shown here come from a human donor in a cohort sampled during active COVID-19.

This rearrangement joins TRBV6-5 to TRBJ2-7; TRBD1 matches 9 bases. Germline-derived CDR1 and CDR2 are MNHEY and SVGAGI. V was pared by 5 bases and J by 5 bases, with 10 bases of the junction left unmatched. This CDR3 spans 15 amino acids. The CDR3 here is CASSPPGTGNHEQYF. The CDR3 coding sequence is TGTGCCAGCAGTCCACCCGGGACAGGGAACCACGAGCAGTACTTC.

The chain has TRBV28 and TRBJ1-5, with D possibly being TRBD1 (5 bases). CDR3 length: 14 amino acids. V gave up 3 bases and J gave up 6 bases, with 12 bases separating them. The germline V gene has CDR1 MDHEN and CDR2 SYDVKM. The CDR3, as DNA: TGTGCCAGCAGTTTTTGGCAGGGTACTCAGCCCCAGCATTTT. Its translation: CASSFWQGTQPQHF.

V usage is TRBV2 and J usage is TRBJ2-5, with TRBD2 identical over 10 bases. The CDR3 runs 14 residues. Trimming cost V 7 bases and J 6 bases; bases outside gene matches: 8. CDR1 and CDR2 (germline): SNHLY, FYNNEI. CDR3 in DNA: TGTGCCAGCAACAGGAGGACTAGCGGAAAGACCCAGTACTTC. This gives the protein CASNRRTSGKTQYF.

V gene TRBV24-1 combines with J gene TRBJ2-3; maybe TRBD2 (6 bases). The CDR3 runs 15 residues. Trimming took 3 bases from V and 5 from J, leaving 14 bases between them. From germline, CDR1 is KGHDR and CDR2 SFDVKD. Here the CDR3 reads CATSDQQPGRDTQYF. CDR3 sequence (DNA): TGTGCCACCAGTGATCAACAGCCCGGGAGAGATACGCAGTATTTT.

The gene calls are TRBV30 and TRBJ2-1; a possible D gene is TRBD1 (5 bases). The CDR3 sequence is 12 residues long. Deletions cut 0 bases from V and 6 bases from J, with 6 bases between. Looked up from germline, CDR1 is GTSNPN and CDR2 is SVGIG (reference sequence). The CDR3 reads CAWSVRVNEQFF. CDR3 coding DNA: TGTGCCTGGAGTGTCAGGGTCAATGAGCAGTTCTTC.

This clone was detected once. This chain connects TRBV30 to TRBJ1-6; unclear D gene. The CDR3 totals 11 residues. The V end lost 3 bases, the J end lost 6 bases, and 3 bases lay between the germline ends. Germline CDR1 and CDR2: GTSNPN and SVGIG (reference sequence). The CDR3 DNA follows: TGTGCCTGGAGCCGTAATTCACCCCTCCACTTT. This encodes CAWSRNSPLHF.

J is TRBJ2-3 and V is TRBV24-1; 13 positions agree with TRBD2. Unmatched junction bases numbered 3, after V lost 7 bases and J lost 0 bases. The CDR3 covers 16 residues. Germline V gene sequence: CDR1 KGHDR, CDR2 SFDVKD. CDR3 residues: CATSRTSGRSTDTQYF. The CDR3 DNA sequence: TGTGCCACCAGCAGGACTAGCGGGAGAAGCACAGATACGCAGTATTTT.

The CDR3 sequence is CASSRTGDLRPYEQYF. In nucleotides, the CDR3 is TGTGCCAGCAGCCGCACAGGGGACCTACGTCCCTACGAGCAGTACTTC. The chain is built from TRBV14 and TRBJ2-7; TRBD1 aligns across 7 bases. Trimming cost V 4 bases and J 2 bases; bases outside gene matches: 11. Germline V gives CDR1 SGHDN, CDR2 FVKESK. This CDR3 is 16 amino acids long.

The chain recombines TRBV6-5 with TRBJ1-2; the D is unclear. The CDR3 length is 11 residues. Germline values: CDR1 MNHEY, CDR2 SVGAGI. Trimming took off 8 bases at V and 4 bases at J, with 8 bases between the two ends. CDR3 coding DNA: TGTGCCAGCCGAGGGAGCTATGGCTACACCTTC. Translation gives CASRGSYGYTF.

The V call is TRBV5-5, the J call TRBJ2-3; D is possibly TRBD1 (6 bases). From germline, CDR1 is SGHKS and CDR2 YYEKEE (reference sequence). The CDR3 is made up of 13 amino acids. Trimming took 5 bases from V and 9 from J, leaving 16 bases between them. The CDR3 sequence: CASSQETGTTQYF. The CDR3 DNA sequence: TGTGCCAGCAGTCAGGAAACAGGGACAACGCAGTATTTT. Full variable domain (outside the CDR3, taken from reference TRBV5-5 and TRBJ2-3): DAGVTQSPTHLIKTRGQQVTLRCSPISGHKSVSWYQQVLGQGPQFIFQYYEKEERGRGNFPDRFSARQFPNYSSELNVNALLLGDSALYLCASSQETGTTQYFGPGTRLTVL.

The chain recombines TRBV7-2 with TRBJ1-2; D remains ambiguous. The germline gives CDR1 SGHTA, CDR2 FQGNSA. This CDR3 has 13 amino acids. Trimming removed 5 bases at V and 7 bases at J, with 14 bases between. The CDR3, as DNA: TGTGCCAGCAGCCGTTTACAGCCCCCTGGCTACACCTTC. Translation: CASSRLQPPGYTF.